The 22 T cell receptor beta chains below come from one sample, sequenced in a study of cytomegalovirus exposure and HLA in healthy donors. This PCR relied on a set of 60 Vbeta primers and 13 Jbeta primers. Assay: immunoSEQ multiplex PCR; the TCRdb copy retains only in-frame clones and omits some. The sample has 150,000 to 200,000 clones. Sequencing used PBMCs. These receptors originate from a woman aged 18-35 years in good health and CMV-seropositive.

The chain combines TRBV6-5 with TRBJ2-5; 7 bases are a match to TRBD2. This CDR3 comprises 15 residues. Germline trimming cut 5 bases from V and 5 bases from J; bases unmatched to any gene: 11. Germline CDR1 and CDR2: MNHEY and SVGAGI. CDR3 residues: CASSPSRGSHETQYF. The CDR3, as DNA: TGTGCCAGCAGTCCTTCGCGCGGGAGCCACGAGACCCAGTACTTC.

The gene calls are TRBV19 and TRBJ1-1; tentative D call: TRBD1 (5 bases). CDR3 length equals 16 residues. CDR1 LNHDA and CDR2 SQIVND come from the germline V gene (reference sequence). Between the trimmed V and J ends, which lost 2 bases and 1 base, there was a span of 14 bases. The CDR3 nucleotides are TGTGCCAGTAGTATATCCCTGACAGTACAGAACACTGAAGCTTTCTTT. Protein product: CASSISLTVQNTEAFF.

The chain combines TRBV28 with TRBJ1-4; TRBD1 is a possible D gene (5 bases). The CDR3 extends over 17 amino acids. The germline V gene encodes CDR1 MDHEN and CDR2 SYDVKM. V dropped 2 bases and J dropped 7 bases, with 20 bases sitting between them. The CDR3 reads CASSLLSGVGRGEKLFF. CDR3 DNA sequence: TGTGCCAGCAGTTTACTGTCGGGGGTTGGACGAGGTGAAAAACTGTTTTTT.

The CDR3 here is CASSTHTGDSRAFF. The CDR3 DNA follows: TGTGCCAGCAGTACCCATACCGGAGATTCTAGAGCTTTCTTT. V gene TRBV6-5 combines with J gene TRBJ1-1, with D hard to call. This CDR3 contains 14 residues. CDR1 is MNHEY, CDR2 SVGAGI, per germline. The V end was cut by 5 bases, the J end by 10 bases, with 20 bases between.

V usage is TRBV30 and J usage is TRBJ1-3, with D tentatively TRBD1 (5 bases). Germline CDR1 is GTSNPN and CDR2 is SVGIG (reference sequence). V shed 2 bases and J shed 3 bases, with 11 bases lying between them. The length of the CDR3 is 14 residues. The CDR3 sequence: CAWSTGPFGNTIYF. DNA for the CDR3: TGTGCCTGGAGTACAGGACCCTTTGGAAACACCATATATTTT.

The chain carries TRBV4-3 and TRBJ2-7; D perhaps matches TRBD1 (6 bases). V dropped 0 bases and J dropped 5 bases, with 17 bases sitting between them. The CDR3 consists of 16 residues. CDR1 and CDR2 (germline): LGHNA, YSLEER. CDR3 nucleotides: TGCGCCAGCAGCCAAGATTGGTCAGGGGATAGGAACGAGCAGTACTTC. As protein: CASSQDWSGDRNEQYF.

V usage is TRBV6-5 and J usage is TRBJ2-1; possible D gene TRBD2, 5 bases. CDR1 MNHEY and CDR2 SVGAGI come from the germline V gene. The CDR3 has 12 amino acids. The V and J ends lost 4 bases and 6 bases respectively, with 7 bases between them. CDR3 sequence reads: CASSSRGNEQFF. As DNA, the CDR3 is TGTGCCAGCAGTTCACGGGGCAATGAGCAGTTCTTC.

This chain connects TRBV19 to TRBJ2-3; TRBD1 matches 10 bases. Trimming at V came to 4 bases and at J to 4 bases, leaving 2 bases not matched to a gene. The CDR3 contains 14 residues. Germline V CDR1 and CDR2: LNHDA, SQIVND (reference sequence). In DNA form, the CDR3 reads TGTGCCAGTAGTACAGGACAGGGGGCAGATACGCAGTATTTT. This encodes CASSTGQGADTQYF.

V and J are TRBV7-2 and TRBJ1-5, with TRBD1 identical over 7 bases. The CDR3 has 14 amino acids. Germline V gene lookup returns CDR1 SGHTA and CDR2 FQGNSA. The trim removed 2 bases at V and 5 bases at J, leaving 3 bases unmatched. The CDR3 region is CASSLRGGDQPQHF. The CDR3 bases are TGTGCCAGCAGCTTAAGAGGGGGCGATCAGCCCCAGCATTTT.

This chain connects TRBV29-1 to TRBJ1-2, with unresolved D. Trimming stripped 5 bases from V and 6 bases from J, with 10 bases between. The CDR3 is 11 residues long. CDR1 is SQVTM and CDR2 is ANQGSEA in the germline V gene. CDR3: CSVYQSHGYTF. The CDR3 region has the DNA TGCAGCGTTTACCAGTCACATGGCTACACCTTC.

This chain joins TRBV7-9 and TRBJ2-3; 13 bases line up with TRBD2. The CDR3 sequence is 16 residues long. CDR1 SEHNR and CDR2 FQNEAQ come from the germline V gene (reference sequence). Trimming cost V 4 bases and J 6 bases; bases outside gene matches: 7. The DNA of the CDR3 is TGTGCCAGCAGCTCCGGACTAGCGGGGGTGTGGGATACGCAGTATTTT. Translating it yields CASSSGLAGVWDTQYF.

The chain combines TRBV10-3 with TRBJ2-2; no clear D. The CDR3 spans 13 residues. From germline, CDR1 is ENHRY and CDR2 SYGVKD. V was pared by 6 bases and J by 7 bases, with 12 bases between. The CDR3 loop is CAIRNDSRGELFF. Here the CDR3 DNA reads TGTGCCATCAGGAACGACTCGCGCGGGGAGCTGTTTTTT.

The chain couples TRBV11-2 to TRBJ2-2; D is uncertain. The CDR3 is 11 amino acids. CDR1 is SGHAT, CDR2 FQNNGV, per germline. The V end was cut by 5 bases, the J end by 9 bases, with 7 bases between. Here the CDR3 reads CASSPLWELFF. The CDR3 DNA is TGTGCCAGCAGCCCTCTTTGGGAGCTGTTTTTT.

The J gene is TRBJ1-4, the V gene TRBV15; D ambiguous. The germline V gene encodes CDR1 LNHNV and CDR2 YYDKDF (reference sequence). The CDR3 extends over 16 amino acids. Trimming took 1 base from V and 2 from J, leaving 11 bases between them. The CDR3 DNA is TGTGCCACCAGCAGAGGCCGGGTAATCACTAATGAAAAACTGTTTTTT. It translates to CATSRGRVITNEKLFF.

The chain joins TRBV27 to TRBJ1-2, with a tentative D call TRBD1 (6 bases). CDR3 length equals 16 residues. Germline CDR1 MNHEY, CDR2 SMNVEV (reference sequence). Trimming removed 6 bases from V and 0 bases from J, with 17 bases in between. CDR3 in amino acids: CASSPRKDSSNYGYTF. CDR3 in DNA: TGTGCCAGCAGCCCAAGAAAGGACAGCTCTAACTATGGCTACACCTTC.

The chain links TRBV9 to TRBJ2-7, with a tentative D call TRBD2 (5 bases). The germline V and J ends were trimmed by 0 bases and 0 bases, with 10 bases remaining between them. CDR1 and CDR2 (germline): SGDLS, YYNGEE. This CDR3 contains 15 residues. CDR3 in amino acids: CASSVDDGGSYEQYF. The CDR3 DNA follows: TGTGCCAGCAGCGTAGACGACGGAGGCTCCTACGAGCAGTACTTC.

CDR3 sequence reads: CASSWDRELYNEQFF. Here the CDR3 DNA reads TGTGCCAGCAGTTGGGACAGGGAGCTTTACAATGAGCAGTTCTTC. The chain is built from TRBV27 and TRBJ2-1; 9 positions agree with TRBD1. V gave up 4 bases and J gave up 4 bases; unmatched junction bases: 5. There are 15 residues in the CDR3. Germline values: CDR1 MNHEY, CDR2 SMNVEV (reference sequence).

The chain links TRBV5-1 to TRBJ1-1, with TRBD1 as a possible D gene (6 bases). V lost 3 bases and J lost 1, with 16 bases in between. CDR3 length equals 16 residues. Per germline, CDR1 SGHRS and CDR2 YFSETQ. CDR3 in DNA: TGCGCCAGCAGCTCCCACCCTGGGACACCGAACACTGAAGCTTTCTTT. It is translated as CASSSHPGTPNTEAFF. The variable domain in full, completed from reference TRBV5-1 and TRBJ1-1, reads KAGVTQTPRYLIKTRGQQVTLSCSPISGHRSVSWYQQTPGQGLQFLFEYFSETQRNKGNFPGRFSGRQFSNSRSEMNVSTLELGDSALYLCASSSHPGTPNTEAFFGQGTRLTVV.

J is TRBJ2-7 and V is TRBV7-4; 7 nucleotides agree with TRBD1. Trimming took 6 bases from V and 2 from J; bases not matched to a gene: 10. CDR1 SGHVT and CDR2 SQSDAQ come from the germline V gene. The CDR3 totals 15 residues. The CDR3 nucleotides read TGTGCCAGCAGTTGTCCGGGACAGTTTCCCTACGAGCAGTACTTC. It specifies CASSCPGQFPYEQYF.

Concerning this clone itself: Other nucleotide sequences from this sample produce the same CDR3. The chain is built from TRBV18 and TRBJ1-1, with D uncertain. CDR3 length: 13 amino acids. The ends were cut back, 5 bases at V and 0 bases at J, with 7 bases in the middle. CDR1 KGHSH and CDR2 LQKENI come from the germline V gene. DNA for the CDR3: TGTGCCAGCTCAGGCCAGATGAACACTGAAGCTTTCTTT. It translates to CASSGQMNTEAFF.

The rearrangement links TRBV7-6 to TRBJ2-1; 10 bases are shared with TRBD2. The CDR3 covers 15 residues. J gave up 9 bases and V 1 base, and 6 bases lay outside the gene matches. Germline CDR1 and CDR2: SGHVS and FNYEAQ. The CDR3, as DNA: TGTGCCAGCAGCTTAGGTCCTAGCGGGGGCCGTGAGCAGTTCTTC. It codes for CASSLGPSGGREQFF.

The chain employs TRBV28 and TRBJ1-5, with TRBD1 identical over 7 bases. V was clipped by 4 bases and J by 3 bases; unmatched bases: 6. The CDR3 consists of 15 residues. Germline-derived CDR1 and CDR2 are MDHEN and SYDVKM. CDR3: CASSSRDSPNQPQHF. CDR3 coding DNA: TGTGCCAGCAGTTCACGGGACAGTCCCAATCAGCCCCAGCATTTT.